The TCR beta chain under discussion was sequenced for a study of T cell repertoires in cytomegalovirus infection (dated by TCRdb to about 2019). Background on the whole study: The peptide stimulations were aimed at well-studied HLA-B-restricted epitopes as well as recently identified HLA-C-restricted CMV epitopes, whose presentation resists viral immunomodulation. Because public TCR beta signatures pointed to carriage of CMV infection together with the matching HLA type, the HLA type of each donor mattered for the analysis. Overall results and qualifications from the work: The ex vivo response was dominated by HLA-C-restricted CMV-specific TCR beta clonotypes, which also provided the single most frequent clonotype in two of eight donors. In both this cohort and an independent roughly 350-donor cohort, the cumulative frequency of public TCR beta family members distinguished carriers of CMV infection plus the relevant HLA type.

According to the study, the label for this sample's treatment or condition signals: in vitro stimulation with specific CMV peptide epitopes to enrich CMV-specific T cells. Spanning cysteine to phenylalanine, the CDR3 consists of 15 amino acids. Here the CDR3 DNA is all that survives: 45 bases in frame from base 1. CDR1 and CDR2, looked up from the germline V gene, are SGHDN and FVKESK. V lost 5 bases and J lost 4 bases, and the count of bases not matched to a germline gene is 8. Data came from an Illumina HiSeq 1500. Using fastp at Q25 and MiXCR, TCRdb reprocessed the public reads and kept productive beta chains. Each CDR3 protein gets just one entry, which takes the most common genes and DNA from the rows behind it. Present in this sample are around 540,000 distinct CDR3 sequences, around a third of which were seen just once. The ten largest clones represent 15% to 20% of the sample. On this clonotype itself: Its recognized antigen is unknown. The input lacks base qualities; no much larger clone sits a single base away.

The sample consisted of cultured PBMCs, taken from culture after CMV antigen stimulation. Rearrangement joined TRBV14 to TRBJ2-7; 10 central nucleotides agree with TRBD2. This TCR was recovered from a human donor in good health (CMV status not recorded). Some clones in this sample may be carry-over from other donors' samples. CDR3 protein: CASSGTSAQLYEQYF. The DNA reads TGTGCCAGCAGCGGGACTAGCGCACAGCTTTACGAGCAGTACTTC.